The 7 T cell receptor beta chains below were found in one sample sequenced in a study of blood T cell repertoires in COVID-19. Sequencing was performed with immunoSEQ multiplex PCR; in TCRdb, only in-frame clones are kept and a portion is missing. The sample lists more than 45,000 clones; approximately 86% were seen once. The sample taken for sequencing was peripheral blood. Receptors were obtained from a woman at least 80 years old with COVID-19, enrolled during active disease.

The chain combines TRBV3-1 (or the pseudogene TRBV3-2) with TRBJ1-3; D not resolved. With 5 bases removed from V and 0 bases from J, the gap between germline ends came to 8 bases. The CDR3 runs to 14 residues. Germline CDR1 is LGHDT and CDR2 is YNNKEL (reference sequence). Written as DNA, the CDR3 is TGTGCCAGCAGCAAGACTTTCTCTGGAAACACCATATATTTT. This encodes CASSKTFSGNTIYF.

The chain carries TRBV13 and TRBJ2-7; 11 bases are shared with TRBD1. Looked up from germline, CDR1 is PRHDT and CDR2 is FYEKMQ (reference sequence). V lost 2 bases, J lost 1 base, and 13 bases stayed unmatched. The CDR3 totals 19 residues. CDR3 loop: CASSLKGQGARARSYEQYF. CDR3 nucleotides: TGTGCCAGCAGCTTAAAAGGACAGGGGGCACGGGCAAGGTCCTACGAGCAGTACTTC.

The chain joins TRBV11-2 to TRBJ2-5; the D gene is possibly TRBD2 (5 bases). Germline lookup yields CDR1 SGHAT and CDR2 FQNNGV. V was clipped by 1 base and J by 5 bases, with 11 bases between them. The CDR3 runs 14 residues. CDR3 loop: CASSLAGKLETQYF. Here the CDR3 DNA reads TGTGCCAGCAGCTTAGCGGGAAAGTTGGAGACCCAGTACTTC.

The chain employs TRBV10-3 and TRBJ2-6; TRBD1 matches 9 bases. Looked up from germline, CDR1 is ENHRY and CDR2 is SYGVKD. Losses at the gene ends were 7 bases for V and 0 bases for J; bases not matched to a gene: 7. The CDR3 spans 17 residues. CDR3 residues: CAITSGQGNSGANVLTF. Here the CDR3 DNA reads TGTGCCATCACCTCGGGACAGGGTAACTCTGGGGCCAACGTCCTGACTTTC.

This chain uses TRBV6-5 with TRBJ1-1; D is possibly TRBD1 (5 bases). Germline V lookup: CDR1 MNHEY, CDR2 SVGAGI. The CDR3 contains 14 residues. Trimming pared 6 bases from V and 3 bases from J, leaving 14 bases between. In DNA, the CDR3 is TGTGCCAGCAGCCGGGACGGGGGTGACACTGAAGCTTTCTTT. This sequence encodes CASSRDGGDTEAFF.

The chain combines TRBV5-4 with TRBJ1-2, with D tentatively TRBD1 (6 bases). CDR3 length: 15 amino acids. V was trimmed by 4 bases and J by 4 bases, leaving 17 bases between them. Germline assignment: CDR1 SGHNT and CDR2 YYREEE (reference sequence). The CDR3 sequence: CASSLDSLGGYGYTF. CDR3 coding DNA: TGTGCCAGCAGCCTGGACAGCCTAGGGGGCTATGGCTACACCTTC.

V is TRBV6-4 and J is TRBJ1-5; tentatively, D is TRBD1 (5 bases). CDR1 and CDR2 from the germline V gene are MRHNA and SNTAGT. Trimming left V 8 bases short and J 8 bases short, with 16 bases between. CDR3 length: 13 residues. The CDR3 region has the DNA TGTGCCAGCCCCTCGAAGACAGTCGAGCCCCAGCATTTT. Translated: CASPSKTVEPQHF.